This is a list of T cell receptor beta chains from one sample in a study of CD8 T cells in Susac syndrome. Each CDR3 protein gets one entry after TCRdb re-called the immunoSEQ multiplex PCR reads with MiXCR. The table lists some 150,000 distinct CDR3 sequences, around 95% of them singletons, with roughly 0.16% in the top ten. Sequenced: CD8+ T cells from PBMCs. The receptors shown here come from a human donor with multiple sclerosis. The CDR3 runs from the conserved cysteine through the conserved F or W. The order of the fields is D gene, J gene, V gene, clone size, CDR3 protein, CDR3 DNA. D genes are given only for firm matches. Where a row states a size, it is once, few, many or the class of an expanded clone; other rows omit it.

D: TRBD1; J: TRBJ2-1; V: TRBV14; size: NA; CDR3: CASSKRTGFYNEQFF; DNA: TGTGCCAGCAGCAAACGGACAGGTTTCTACAATGAGCAGTTCTTC
D: NA; J: TRBJ1-2; V: TRBV3-1; size: NA; CDR3: CASSQETTGPNYGYTF; DNA: TGTGCCAGCAGCCAAGAGACGACAGGACCTAACTATGGCTACACCTTC
D: NA; J: TRBJ1-1; V: TRBV3-1; size: NA; CDR3: CASSQEWNTEAFF; DNA: TGTGCCAGCAGCCAAGAGTGGAACACTGAAGCTTTCTTT
D: TRBD1; J: TRBJ1-2; V: TRBV6-1; size: NA; CDR3: CASSPGRGQVDYGYTF; DNA: TGTGCCAGCAGCCCCGGCAGGGGGCAAGTCGACTATGGCTACACCTTC
D: NA; J: TRBJ2-5; V: TRBV5-6; size: NA; CDR3: CASSLRGLGTGETQYF; DNA: TGTGCCAGCAGCTTGCGAGGGCTCGGGACGGGAGAGACCCAGTACTTC
D: NA; J: TRBJ1-2; V: TRBV29-1; size: NA; CDR3: CSVVTVGDSAYGYTF; DNA: TGCAGCGTCGTCACCGTGGGAGACAGCGCCTATGGCTACACCTTC
D: TRBD2; J: TRBJ2-3; V: TRBV27; size: NA; CDR3: CASGGGVDTQYF; DNA: TGTGCCAGCGGCGGGGGGGTGGATACGCAGTATTTT
D: NA; J: TRBJ2-1; V: TRBV9; size: NA; CDR3: CASNPGYTYNEQFF; DNA: TGTGCCAGCAACCCGGGGTATACCTACAATGAGCAGTTCTTC
D: TRBD1; J: TRBJ2-1; V: TRBV6-5; size: few; CDR3: CASSSTGAIYNEQFF; DNA: TGTGCCAGCAGTTCCACAGGGGCGATCTACAATGAGCAGTTCTTC
D: NA; J: TRBJ2-4; V: TRBV2; size: NA; CDR3: CASSERATGPKNIQYF; DNA: TGTGCCAGCAGTGAAAGGGCAACAGGGCCCAAAAACATTCAGTACTTC
D: NA; J: TRBJ2-1; V: TRBV29-1; size: once; CDR3: CSVGGADEQFF; DNA: TGCAGCGTTGGGGGGGCGGATGAGCAGTTCTTC
D: TRBD1; J: TRBJ1-1; V: TRBV6-1; size: NA; CDR3: CASSATGGTEAFF; DNA: TGTGCCAGCAGTGCCACAGGGGGCACTGAAGCTTTCTTT
D: NA; J: TRBJ2-1; V: TRBV7-3; size: NA; CDR3: CASSSGLNTNEQFF; DNA: TGTGCCAGCAGCTCTGGACTAAACACCAATGAGCAGTTCTTC
D: TRBD2; J: TRBJ2-5; V: TRBV11-2; size: NA; CDR3: CASSLVGGEETQYF; DNA: TGTGCCAGCAGCTTAGTCGGGGGGGAGGAGACCCAGTACTTC
D: NA; J: TRBJ2-1; V: TRBV7-9; size: NA; CDR3: CASSLVRNDEQFF; DNA: TGTGCCAGCAGCTTAGTGCGAAACGATGAGCAGTTCTTC
D: NA; J: TRBJ1-1; V: TRBV9; size: NA; CDR3: CASSVGSTLTEAFF; DNA: TGTGCCAGCAGCGTAGGCAGTACCCTCACTGAAGCTTTCTTT
D: NA; J: TRBJ1-1; V: TRBV6-5; size: NA; CDR3: CASSYGAGEAFF; DNA: TGTGCCAGCAGTTACGGGGCAGGAGAAGCTTTCTTT
D: NA; J: TRBJ1-1; V: TRBV30; size: NA; CDR3: CAWSVMGGDTEAFF; DNA: TGTGCCTGGAGTGTTATGGGCGGGGACACTGAAGCTTTCTTT
D: TRBD2; J: TRBJ2-5; V: TRBV5-1; size: NA; CDR3: CASSQGTSGETQYF; DNA: TGCGCCAGCAGCCAGGGGACTAGCGGGGAGACCCAGTACTTC
D: NA; J: TRBJ2-2; V: TRBV3-1; size: NA; CDR3: CASSPRAEANTGELFF; DNA: TGTGCCAGCAGCCCCAGGGCGGAAGCGAACACCGGGGAGCTGTTTTTT
D: NA; J: TRBJ2-5; V: TRBV7-9; size: NA; CDR3: CASTPLGAGETQYF; DNA: TGTGCCAGCACCCCCCTGGGCGCGGGAGAGACCCAGTACTTC
D: TRBD1; J: TRBJ2-7; V: TRBV14; size: NA; CDR3: CASGPTGGLYEQYF; DNA: TGTGCCAGCGGACCGACAGGGGGTCTATACGAGCAGTACTTC
D: NA; J: TRBJ2-3; V: TRBV11-2; size: NA; CDR3: CASSLGGRGTDTQYF; DNA: TGTGCCAGCAGCTTAGGGGGGAGAGGCACAGATACGCAGTATTTT
D: NA; J: TRBJ1-1; V: TRBV20-1; size: NA; CDR3: CSASQDPGRSYTEAFF; DNA: TGCAGTGCATCCCAGGACCCGGGACGCAGTTACACTGAAGCTTTCTTT
D: TRBD1; J: TRBJ2-2; V: TRBV20-1; size: NA; CDR3: CSARTGVSTLTGELFF; DNA: TGCAGTGCTAGGACAGGGGTTTCGACCTTGACCGGGGAGCTGTTTTTT
D: TRBD2; J: TRBJ2-1; V: TRBV15; size: NA; CDR3: CATSRAPGGSYNEQFF; DNA: TGTGCCACCAGCAGAGCCCCGGGGGGGAGCTACAATGAGCAGTTCTTC
D: NA; J: TRBJ1-2; V: TRBV29-1; size: once; CDR3: CSVEKTAQERYTF; DNA: TGCAGCGTTGAGAAGACCGCCCAAGAGCGCTACACCTTC